A single sample gave rise to the 12 T cell receptor beta chains below, sequenced in a study of vaccination and CD4 T cells after COVID-19. Their recognized antigens are unknown. Oncomine TCR Beta short-read sequencing was applied to DNA from cultured CD4+ T cells. TCRdb independently ran MiXCR on the PCR reads; one entry per CDR3 protein. Found here are 20,000 to 30,000 distinct CDR3 sequences, around half of them singletons; the top ten hold roughly 6.1%. Specified treatment: approximately 9-day PBMC culture with coronavirus spike peptide pools or control peptides (ViraFEST assay). Specimen: CD4+ T cells from blood, cultured in vitro. Every receptor here comes from a human donor who had recovered from COVID-19.

This clonotype has more than one count but fewer than ten. V is TRBV20-1 and J is TRBJ2-2, with D maybe TRBD1 (6 bases). The length of the CDR3 is 12 residues. CDR1 and CDR2 (germline): DFQATT, SNEGSKA (reference sequence). V dropped 6 bases and J dropped 2 bases, with 7 bases sitting between them. The DNA of the CDR3 is TGCAGTGCGGACAGAAACACCGGGGAGCTGTTTTTT. Encoded protein: CSADRNTGELFF.

This clonotype was found a few times. This chain joins TRBV5-5 and TRBJ1-1, with a possible D match to TRBD1 (5 bases). The germline V gene has CDR1 SGHKS and CDR2 YYEKEE (reference sequence). There are 16 residues in the CDR3. V lost 0 bases and J lost 6, with 18 bases in between. The CDR3 DNA reads TGTGCCAGCAGCTTGGCCCCCCAGGGAGGATTTGCTGAAGCTTTCTTT. It codes for CASSLAPQGGFAEAFF.

CDR3 region: CASSLSGWWGAGEYEQYF. For the CDR3, the DNA is TGTGCCAGCAGTTTATCGGGGTGGTGGGGGGCGGGAGAATACGAGCAGTACTTC. V gene TRBV28 combines with J gene TRBJ2-7; maybe TRBD2 (7 bases). The CDR3 consists of 18 residues. Germline CDR1 is MDHEN and CDR2 is SYDVKM. V was trimmed by 1 base and J by 4 bases, leaving 23 bases between them.

The CDR3 region has the DNA TGTGCCAGCAGCCCCCTGACCGGGACAGGGAACTATGGCTACACCTTC. Its protein is CASSPLTGTGNYGYTF. The chain joins TRBV14 to TRBJ1-2; 9 bases are a match to TRBD1. This CDR3 spans 16 amino acids. Germline values: CDR1 SGHDN, CDR2 FVKESK. With V trimmed by 4 bases and J by 2 bases, 8 bases remained unmatched.

This clonotype showed up just a few times. This chain uses TRBV12-3 or TRBV12-4 with TRBJ1-5; 10 nucleotides align to TRBD1. V gave up 4 bases and J gave up 16 bases; unmatched junction bases: 4. This CDR3 comprises 11 residues. The CDR3 DNA sequence: TGTGCCAGCAGTTCCGGGACAGGGGAACATTTT. This translates into CASSSGTGEHF.

The sample holds a few counts of this clonotype. The chain links TRBV2 to TRBJ1-2; D is possibly TRBD1 (6 bases). Germline CDR1 and CDR2: SNHLY and FYNNEI. The CDR3 sequence is 15 residues long. Trimming removed 6 bases at V and 8 bases at J, with 22 bases between. The CDR3 DNA sequence: TGTGCCAGCAGAGATCAAACGACAGGCCGCACGGGCTACACCTTC. Translated: CASRDQTTGRTGYTF.

This clonotype was observed once. The rearrangement uses TRBV6-1 and TRBJ2-1; D is ambiguous. The germline V and J ends were trimmed by 7 bases and 11 bases, with 21 bases remaining between them. This CDR3 spans 14 amino acids. Germline CDR1 and CDR2: MNHNS and SASEGT. In DNA form, the CDR3 reads TGTGCCAGCACTCTAGTTGTGGGGTTGAATCAGCAGTTCTTC. Its protein product is CASTLVVGLNQQFF.

The chain employs TRBV5-5 and TRBJ2-5; 7 bases line up with TRBD1. Germline assignment: CDR1 SGHKS and CDR2 YYEKEE (reference sequence). V dropped 3 bases and J dropped 4; count of bases not matched to a gene: 6. This CDR3 contains 14 residues. The CDR3 DNA sequence: TGTGCCAGCAGCTCTACAGGGGTGGGAGAGACCCAGTACTTC. This translates into CASSSTGVGETQYF.

Only a few counts were recorded for this clonotype. The chain employs TRBV7-2 and TRBJ2-7; D is perhaps TRBD1 (5 bases). The CDR3 extends over 15 amino acids. Germline V gene data show CDR1 as SGHTA and CDR2 as FQGNSA. Trimming removed 3 bases from V and 0 bases from J, with 12 bases in between. The CDR3 is CASSFSQGSSYEQYF. CDR3 bases: TGTGCCAGCAGCTTTTCGCAGGGTAGCTCCTACGAGCAGTACTTC.

The J gene is TRBJ2-2, the V gene TRBV6-1, with TRBD1 as a possible D gene (6 bases). From germline, CDR1 is MNHNS and CDR2 SASEGT. The germline V and J ends were trimmed by 5 bases and 6 bases, with 16 bases remaining between them. The CDR3 length is 15 residues. DNA of the CDR3: TGTGCCAGCAGTCTTCCCGGGACACCCCCCGGGGAGCTGTTTTTT. Translating it yields CASSLPGTPPGELFF.

This chain connects TRBV6-1 to TRBJ2-3; TRBD2 matches 10 bases. V gave up 4 bases and J gave up 0 bases; unmatched junction bases: 4. Germline V CDR1 and CDR2: MNHNS, SASEGT. The CDR3 has 16 amino acids. DNA for the CDR3: TGTGCCAGCAGTGCGCCGACTAGCGGGAGCACAGATACGCAGTATTTT. Translating it yields CASSAPTSGSTDTQYF.

This chain links TRBV30 with TRBJ1-1; D gene uncertain. Germline V gives CDR1 GTSNPN, CDR2 SVGIG (reference sequence). The CDR3 loop spans 13 amino acids. Trimming removed 2 bases at V and 2 bases at J, with 9 bases between. In DNA form, the CDR3 reads TGTGCCTGGAGTAAGGGAAGCAACACTGAAGCTTTCTTT. This sequence encodes CAWSKGSNTEAFF.